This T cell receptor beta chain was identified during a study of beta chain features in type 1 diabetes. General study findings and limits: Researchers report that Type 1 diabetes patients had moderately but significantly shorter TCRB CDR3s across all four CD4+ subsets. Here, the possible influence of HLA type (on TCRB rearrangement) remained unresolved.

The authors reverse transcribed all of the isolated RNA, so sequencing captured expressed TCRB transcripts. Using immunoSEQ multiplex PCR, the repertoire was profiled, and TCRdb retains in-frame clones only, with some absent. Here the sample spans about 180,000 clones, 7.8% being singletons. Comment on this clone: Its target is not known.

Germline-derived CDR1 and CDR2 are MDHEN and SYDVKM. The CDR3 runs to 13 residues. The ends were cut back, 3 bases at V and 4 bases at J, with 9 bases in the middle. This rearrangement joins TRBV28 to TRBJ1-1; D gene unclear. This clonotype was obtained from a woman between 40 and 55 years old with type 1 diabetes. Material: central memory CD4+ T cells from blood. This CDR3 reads CASSLVTPTEAFF. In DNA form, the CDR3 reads TGTGCCAGCAGTTTGGTAACACCCACTGAAGCTTTCTTT.